The 29 T cell receptor beta chains below come from one sample, sequenced in a study of blood T cell repertoires in COVID-19 (dated by TCRdb to about 2020). To prepare the library, the immunoSEQ multiplex PCR assay was applied. This immuneACCESS table, as held by TCRdb, lists in-frame sequences with V and J called but not all clones. Of the missing ones, under half trace to an unresolved V gene in checked studies; the others have no known cause. The sample data list under 85,000 clones, and roughly four fifths of these were observed just once. Of the sample, about two fifths is held by the ten largest clones. What was sequenced was peripheral blood. The receptors were gathered from a human donor in a cohort sampled during active COVID-19.

The rearrangement joins TRBV15 to TRBJ1-5; D is unresolved. Germline V lookup: CDR1 LNHNV, CDR2 YYDKDF (reference sequence). The V end lost 1 base, the J end lost 0 bases, and 7 bases lay between the germline ends. The CDR3 extends over 15 amino acids. The CDR3 region is CATSRVAGSNQPQHF. For the CDR3, the DNA is TGTGCCACCAGCAGAGTGGCAGGTAGCAATCAGCCCCAGCATTTT. Full variable domain (remainder filled in from reference TRBV15 and TRBJ1-5): DAMVIQNPRYQVTQFGKPVTLSCSQTLNHNVMYWYQQKSSQAPKLLFHYYDKDFNNEADTPDNFQSRRPNTSFCFLDIRSPGLGDTAMYLCATSRVAGSNQPQHFGDGTRLSIL.

The rearrangement links TRBV19 to TRBJ1-4; D gene ambiguous. The CDR3 totals 14 residues. Deletions cut 3 bases from V and 5 bases from J, with 10 bases between. Germline V gene data show CDR1 as LNHDA and CDR2 as SQIVND (reference sequence). CDR3 region: CASSISRGNEKLFF. The CDR3 region has the DNA TGTGCCAGTAGTATTAGCCGAGGGAATGAAAAACTGTTTTTT. Using reference TRBV19 and TRBJ1-4 for the parts outside the CDR3, the full variable domain is DGGITQSPKYLFRKEGQNVTLSCEQNLNHDAMYWYRQDPGQGLRLIYYSQIVNDFQKGDIAEGYSVSREKKESFPLTVTSAQKNPTAFYLCASSISRGNEKLFFGSGTQLSVL.

J is TRBJ2-3 and V is TRBV5-1, with D possibly matching TRBD2 (5 bases). Trimming removed 4 bases from V and 0 bases from J, with 15 bases in between. CDR1 SGHRS and CDR2 YFSETQ come from the germline V gene. The CDR3 has 16 residues. This chain's CDR3 is CASSPDGVPSTDTQYF. The CDR3 nucleotides are TGCGCCAGCAGCCCCGACGGGGTGCCTAGCACAGATACGCAGTATTTT.

This clone was observed once. This chain connects TRBV13 to TRBJ2-7; D unclear. CDR3 length equals 11 residues. The V end lost 5 bases, the J end lost 3 bases, and 5 bases lay between the germline ends. The germline V gene has CDR1 PRHDT and CDR2 FYEKMQ (reference sequence). DNA for the CDR3: TGTGCCAGCAGCGGCGGCTACGAGCAGTACTTC. Translation: CASSGGYEQYF.

The rearrangement links TRBV19 to TRBJ2-3; 9 bases align to TRBD1. V was clipped by 9 bases and J by 4 bases; unmatched bases: 8. Germline-derived CDR1 and CDR2 are LNHDA and SQIVND (reference sequence). The CDR3 consists of 14 residues. As DNA, the CDR3 is TGTGCCAGCCACTACCGGGACAGGGCAGATACGCAGTATTTT. Its translation: CASHYRDRADTQYF.

The V and J genes are TRBV6-1 and TRBJ1-2; TRBD1 might be the D (6 bases). Germline CDR1 MNHNS, CDR2 SASEGT. The V gene lost 2 bases and the J gene lost 8 bases, with 15 bases spanning the gap. This CDR3 is built from 14 residues. The CDR3 reads CASSEWAQQGGYTF. Written as DNA, the CDR3 is TGTGCCAGCAGTGAATGGGCCCAACAGGGAGGCTACACCTTC.

The V call is TRBV30, the J call TRBJ1-2; D gene uncertain. Trimming shortened V by 0 bases and J by 6 bases, and 11 bases separated the two germline ends. The CDR3 sequence is 13 residues long. Germline CDR1 and CDR2: GTSNPN and SVGIG (reference sequence). The CDR3 reads CAWSVQRVDGYTF. CDR3 DNA: TGTGCCTGGAGTGTCCAGCGGGTGGATGGCTACACCTTC.

This clone turned up a few times. The genes are TRBV7-9 and TRBJ2-3; no definite D call. The CDR3 length is 17 residues. Germline CDR1 SEHNR, CDR2 FQNEAQ (reference sequence). Trimming left V 5 bases short and J 1 base short, with 19 bases between. The CDR3 DNA reads as TGTGCCAGCAGCCAAGGCTCAGCAGGAAGCCGCACAGATACGCAGTATTTT. It specifies CASSQGSAGSRTDTQYF.

The V and J genes are TRBV4-1 and TRBJ1-5; a possible D gene is TRBD1 (5 bases). The CDR3 has 15 residues. Germline V CDR1 and CDR2: MGHRA, YSYEKL. V was pared by 5 bases and J by 4 bases, with 15 bases between. The CDR3 nucleotides read TGCGCCAGCAGCTCCAGACAGATAAGTAATCAGCCCCAGCATTTT. Encoded protein: CASSSRQISNQPQHF.

V and J are TRBV5-1 and TRBJ2-7; TRBD2 matches at 9 bases. The CDR3 consists of 15 residues. Looked up from germline, CDR1 is SGHRS and CDR2 is YFSETQ. V dropped 4 bases and J dropped 2; count of bases not matched to a gene: 7. CDR3 amino acids: CASSTGSGGPYEQYF. The CDR3 DNA is TGCGCCAGCAGCACGGGGAGCGGGGGGCCCTACGAGCAGTACTTC.

The chain combines TRBV28 with TRBJ2-5, with D possibly matching TRBD1 (6 bases). The CDR3 has 12 amino acids. V lost 5 bases and J 7 bases, leaving 11 bases between the germline ends. Germline V lookup: CDR1 MDHEN, CDR2 SYDVKM. The CDR3 spells CASSPPTGTQYF. CDR3 DNA: TGTGCCAGCAGTCCACCGACAGGGACCCAGTACTTC.

The chain recombines TRBV5-5 with TRBJ1-1; maybe TRBD1 (6 bases). Trimming took off 2 bases at V and 4 bases at J, with 12 bases between the two ends. The CDR3 has 14 residues. Germline assignment: CDR1 SGHKS and CDR2 YYEKEE (reference sequence). In DNA form, the CDR3 reads TGTGCCAGCAGCTTCACAGACAGGACCACTGAAGCTTTCTTT. It yields the protein CASSFTDRTTEAFF.

The genes are TRBV28 and TRBJ2-7; 7 nucleotides line up with TRBD1. The V segment lost 3 bases and the J segment 5 bases; nucleotides outside the gene matches: 10. Per the germline V gene, CDR1 is MDHEN and CDR2 is SYDVKM. The CDR3 spans 15 residues. CDR3 nucleotides: TGTGCCAGCAGTTTCCGAGACAGGGTTTATCACGAGCAGTACTTC. It specifies CASSFRDRVYHEQYF. Variable domain in full (rest from reference TRBV28 and TRBJ2-7): DVKVTQSSRYLVKRTGEKVFLECVQDMDHENMFWYRQDPGLGLRLIYFSYDVKMKEKGDIPEGYSVSREKKERFSLILESASTNQTSMYLCASSFRDRVYHEQYFGPGTRLTVT.

V gene TRBV9 combines with J gene TRBJ2-7; weak D call: TRBD2 (6 bases). Germline-derived CDR1 and CDR2 are SGDLS and YYNGEE. V lost 3 bases and J lost 2, with 15 bases in between. The CDR3 loop spans 15 amino acids. CDR3 residues: CASSAGEAFAYEQYF. The CDR3 nucleotides are TGTGCCAGCAGCGCCGGGGAGGCATTCGCCTACGAGCAGTACTTC.

This chain uses TRBV30 with TRBJ1-2, with 12 nucleotides matching TRBD1. CDR3 length: 16 amino acids. Germline assignment: CDR1 GTSNPN and CDR2 SVGIG (reference sequence). V shed 5 bases, J shed 4 bases, and the junction held 11 bases outside the gene matches. The CDR3 loop is CAWYKPGQGAIYGYTF. CDR3 bases: TGTGCCTGGTACAAGCCGGGACAGGGGGCGATCTATGGCTACACCTTC. The whole variable domain, remainder taken from reference TRBV30 and TRBJ1-2, is SQTIHQWPATLVQPVGSPLSLECTVEGTSNPNLYWYRQAAGRGLQLLFYSVGIGQISSEVPQNLSASRPQDRQFILSSKKLLLSDSGFYLCAWYKPGQGAIYGYTFGSGTRLTVV.

This clone has only a few counts. The chain couples TRBV7-2 to TRBJ2-5, with a weak D call TRBD1 (6 bases). Per the germline V gene, CDR1 is SGHTA and CDR2 is FQGNSA. The CDR3 totals 15 residues. V was clipped by 4 bases and J by 5 bases, with 17 bases between them. Here the CDR3 DNA reads TGTGCCAGCAGCTGGGGGTGGGGGCTTAAGGAGACCCAGTACTTC. The encoded protein is CASSWGWGLKETQYF.

The chain is built from TRBV20-1 and TRBJ2-7, with 15 nucleotides matching TRBD2. CDR3 length: 19 amino acids. The trim removed 3 bases at V and 3 bases at J, leaving 15 bases unmatched. CDR1 is DFQATT, CDR2 SNEGSKA, per germline (reference sequence). This CDR3 reads CSASPGLAGGKVGVYEQYF. As DNA, the CDR3 is TGCAGTGCTAGTCCGGGACTAGCGGGGGGAAAAGTAGGAGTCTACGAGCAGTACTTC.

This chain links TRBV4-3 with TRBJ2-5; 7 bases match TRBD1. CDR3 length equals 15 residues. Germline lookup yields CDR1 LGHNA and CDR2 YSLEER. Unmatched junction bases numbered 4, after V lost 2 bases and J lost 1 base. The CDR3 reads CASSQLGQSQETQYF. In DNA, the CDR3 is TGCGCCAGCAGCCAACTGGGACAGAGCCAAGAGACCCAGTACTTC.

The rearrangement uses TRBV5-4 and TRBJ2-5; 8 bases agree with TRBD2. V lost 2 bases and J lost 2; bases outside the gene matches: 11. Germline CDR1 reads SGHNT; CDR2 reads YYREEE (reference sequence). The length of the CDR3 is 17 residues. CDR3 amino acids: CASSFRVVAGIQETQYF. The CDR3 DNA sequence: TGTGCCAGCAGCTTTAGGGTTGTAGCGGGGATTCAAGAGACCCAGTACTTC. Based on the CDR3 plus reference TRBV5-4 and TRBJ2-5, the full variable domain is ETGVTQSPTHLIKTRGQQVTLRCSSQSGHNTVSWYQQALGQGPQFIFQYYREEENGRGNFPPRFSGLQFPNYSSELNVNALELDDSALYLCASSFRVVAGIQETQYFGPGTRLLVL.

The gene calls are TRBV3-1 (or the pseudogene TRBV3-2) and TRBJ2-5, with TRBD2 matching 15 bases. The CDR3 extends over 16 amino acids. Germline CDR1 and CDR2: LGHDT and YNNKEL (reference sequence). Trimming took 5 bases from V and 4 from J; bases not matched to a gene: 5. The CDR3 loop reads CASSFGLAGGRETQYF. The CDR3 nucleotides are TGTGCCAGCAGCTTCGGACTAGCGGGGGGGCGAGAGACCCAGTACTTC.

This clone was picked up one time. The chain links TRBV5-8 to TRBJ1-5; 7 bases fit TRBD1. This CDR3 has 16 amino acids. V trimming: 0 bases; J trimming: 4 bases; junction bases outside the gene matches: 7. Germline assignment: CDR1 SGHTS and CDR2 YDEGEE. In DNA, the CDR3 is TGTGCCAGCAGCTTGGTCCGGACAGGTAGAAATCAGCCCCAGCATTTT. This encodes CASSLVRTGRNQPQHF.

This chain joins TRBV7-6 and TRBJ2-1; possibly TRBD1 for D (7 bases). The germline CDR1 and CDR2 sequences are SGHVS and FNYEAQ. Trimming pared 4 bases from V and 4 bases from J, leaving 14 bases between. The CDR3 length is 15 residues. The chain's CDR3 is CASSSQGGAYNEQFF. The CDR3 DNA is TGTGCCAGCAGCTCCCAGGGGGGAGCGTACAATGAGCAGTTCTTC.

This rearrangement joins TRBV5-4 to TRBJ2-3; 9 bases match TRBD2. The CDR3 runs 14 residues. Germline CDR1 and CDR2: SGHNT and YYREEE (reference sequence). J lost 4 bases, V lost 4 bases, and 4 bases had no gene match. The CDR3 loop reads CASSLGTSSDTQYF. The DNA for the CDR3 is TGTGCCAGCAGCCTTGGGACTAGCTCAGATACGCAGTATTTT. Based on the CDR3 plus reference TRBV5-4 and TRBJ2-3, the full variable domain is ETGVTQSPTHLIKTRGQQVTLRCSSQSGHNTVSWYQQALGQGPQFIFQYYREEENGRGNFPPRFSGLQFPNYSSELNVNALELDDSALYLCASSLGTSSDTQYFGPGTRLTVL.

The chain has TRBV7-9 and TRBJ2-1; D unclear. The V end was cut by 5 bases, the J end by 10 bases, with 12 bases between. The length of the CDR3 is 12 residues. The germline V gene encodes CDR1 SEHNR and CDR2 FQNEAQ (reference sequence). The CDR3 DNA follows: TGTGCCAGCAGCCTCCTCCTGGGCGAGCAGTTCTTC. Protein product: CASSLLLGEQFF.

The table lists this clone with a count of one. The genes are TRBV30 and TRBJ1-6, with D possibly matching TRBD1 (6 bases). V gave up 7 bases and J gave up 13 bases, with 20 bases separating them. CDR1 is GTSNPN, CDR2 SVGIG, per germline (reference sequence). The CDR3 is 13 amino acids. Here the CDR3 reads CASKEQGFSPLHF. For the CDR3, the DNA is TGTGCCTCAAAGGAGCAGGGGTTTTCCCCCCTCCACTTT.

This clone was seen once. The V gene is TRBV6-1, the J gene TRBJ1-2; a possible D gene is TRBD1 (5 bases). V was pared by 1 base and J by 0 bases, with 6 bases between. Germline lookup yields CDR1 MNHNS and CDR2 SASEGT. The CDR3 sequence is 14 residues long. For the CDR3, the DNA is TGTGCCAGCAGTGAAGGACAGCCTAACTATGGCTACACCTTC. Translated, it gives CASSEGQPNYGYTF.

This chain links TRBV10-3 with TRBJ2-1; 10 bases align to TRBD2. CDR1 and CDR2 (germline): ENHRY, SYGVKD. V was pared by 3 bases and J by 3 bases, with 2 bases of the junction left unmatched. CDR3 size: 15 residues. CDR3 in amino acids: CAISESSGGYNEQFF. CDR3 coding DNA: TGTGCCATCAGTGAATCTAGCGGGGGCTACAATGAGCAGTTCTTC.

The V call is TRBV7-2, the J call TRBJ2-1; 10 bases align to TRBD2. The germline V gene has CDR1 SGHTA and CDR2 FQGNSA. The J segment lost 4 bases and the V segment lost 4 bases, leaving 4 bases of the junction unmatched. The CDR3 spans 15 residues. As DNA, the CDR3 is TGTGCCAGCAGCTCTGGACTAGCGGCATACAATGAGCAGTTCTTC. Its protein product is CASSSGLAAYNEQFF.

The gene calls are TRBV4-1 and TRBJ2-7, with 8 positions matching TRBD1. Germline loops: CDR1 MGHRA, CDR2 YSYEKL. V gave up 3 bases and J gave up 3 bases; unmatched junction bases: 4. The length of the CDR3 is 14 residues. The CDR3, as DNA: TGCGCCAGCAGCCAGGAAGACAGGGGCTACGAGCAGTACTTC. It codes for CASSQEDRGYEQYF.